This TCR beta chain was recovered during a study of T cells expressing NK-cell markers. Study information: The study drew TCR beta repertoires from sorted CD3+CD56+NKG2C+, CD3+CD56+NKG2C- and CD3+CD56-NKG2C+ T cells.

The CDR3 has 13 residues. Germline values: CDR1 DFQATT, CDR2 SNEGSKA (reference sequence). TCRdb reprocessed the 5' RACE reads and stores each CDR3 protein as one record, lacking DNA. The table for this sample gives a few hundred thousand distinct CDR3 sequences. Sequencing was done on a sample of blood T cells: a sorted CD56 or NKG2C T cell subset, CD4+ or CD8+ T cells, or bulk PBMC T cells (not recorded which). This clonotype originated in a man aged 18 to 69 in good health. This rearrangement joins TRBV20-1 to TRBJ1-5; the TCRdb D gene call, TRBD1, has no DNA to confirm it. This chain's CDR3 is CSARRQHNQPQHF.